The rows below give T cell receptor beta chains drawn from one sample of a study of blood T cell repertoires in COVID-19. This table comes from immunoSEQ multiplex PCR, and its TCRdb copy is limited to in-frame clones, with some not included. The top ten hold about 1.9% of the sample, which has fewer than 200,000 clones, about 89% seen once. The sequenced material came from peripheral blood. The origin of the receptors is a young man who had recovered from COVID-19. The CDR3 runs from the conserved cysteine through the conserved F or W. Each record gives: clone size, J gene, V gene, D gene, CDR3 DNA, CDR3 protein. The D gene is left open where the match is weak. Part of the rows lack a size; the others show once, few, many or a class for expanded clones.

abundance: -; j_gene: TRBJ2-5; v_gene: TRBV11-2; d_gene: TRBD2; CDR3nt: TGTGCCAGCAGCCCTAGCGGACTAGCGGCCCAAGAGACCCAGTACTTC; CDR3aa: CASSPSGLAAQETQYF
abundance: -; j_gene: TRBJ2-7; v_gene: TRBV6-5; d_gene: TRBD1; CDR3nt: TGTGCCAGCCGGGGACAGGGAACTTACGAGCAGTACTTC; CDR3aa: CASRGQGTYEQYF
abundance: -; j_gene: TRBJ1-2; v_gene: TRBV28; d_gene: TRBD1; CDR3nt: TGTGCCAGCAGATGGCAGGGGGCGTTTGGCTACACCTTC; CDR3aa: CASRWQGAFGYTF
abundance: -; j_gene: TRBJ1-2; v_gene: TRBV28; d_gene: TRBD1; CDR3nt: TGTGCCAGCAGACGACAGGGTCACGTATATGGCTACACCTTC; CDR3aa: CASRRQGHVYGYTF
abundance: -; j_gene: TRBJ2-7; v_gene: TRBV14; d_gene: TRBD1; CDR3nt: TGTGCCAGCAGCCAAGTAGGGACAGCTATCTACGAGCAGTACTTC; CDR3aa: CASSQVGTAIYEQYF
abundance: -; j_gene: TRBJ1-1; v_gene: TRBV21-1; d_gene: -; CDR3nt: TGTGCCAGCAGCGTACACAGGGTTAGCAACACTGAAGCTTTCTTT; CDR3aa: CASSVHRVSNTEAFF
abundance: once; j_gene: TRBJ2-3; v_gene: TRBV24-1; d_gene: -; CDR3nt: TGTGCCACCGGCCACGGGGATACGCAGTATTTT; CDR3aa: CATGHGDTQYF
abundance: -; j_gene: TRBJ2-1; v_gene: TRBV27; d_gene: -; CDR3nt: TGTGCCAGCAGTCCTTTCTCCTACAATGAGCAGTTCTTC; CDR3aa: CASSPFSYNEQFF
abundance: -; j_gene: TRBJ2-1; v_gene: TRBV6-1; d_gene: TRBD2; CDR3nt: TGTGCCAGCAGTGAGGTAGCGGGAGGGCCGAAACATGAGCAGTTCTTC; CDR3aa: CASSEVAGGPKHEQFF
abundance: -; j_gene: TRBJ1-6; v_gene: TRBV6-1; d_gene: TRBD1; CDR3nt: TGTGCCAGCAGTGATTCAGGGGGACTGAGCTCCTATAATTCACCCCTCCACTTT; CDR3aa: CASSDSGGLSSYNSPLHF